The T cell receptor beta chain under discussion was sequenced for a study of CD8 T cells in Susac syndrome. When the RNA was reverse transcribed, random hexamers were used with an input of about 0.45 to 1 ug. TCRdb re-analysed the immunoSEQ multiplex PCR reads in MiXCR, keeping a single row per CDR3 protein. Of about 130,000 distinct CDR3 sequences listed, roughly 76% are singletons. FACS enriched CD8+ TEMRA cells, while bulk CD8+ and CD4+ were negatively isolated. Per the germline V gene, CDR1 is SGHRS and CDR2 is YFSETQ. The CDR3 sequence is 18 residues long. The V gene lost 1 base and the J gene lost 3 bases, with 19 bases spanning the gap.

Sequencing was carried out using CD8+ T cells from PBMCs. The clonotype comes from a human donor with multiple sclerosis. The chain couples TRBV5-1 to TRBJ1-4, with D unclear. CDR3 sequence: CASSLSQSGLNPNEKLFF. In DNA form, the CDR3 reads TGCGCCAGCAGCTTGTCCCAGTCCGGCTTGAACCCTAATGAAAAACTGTTTTTT.